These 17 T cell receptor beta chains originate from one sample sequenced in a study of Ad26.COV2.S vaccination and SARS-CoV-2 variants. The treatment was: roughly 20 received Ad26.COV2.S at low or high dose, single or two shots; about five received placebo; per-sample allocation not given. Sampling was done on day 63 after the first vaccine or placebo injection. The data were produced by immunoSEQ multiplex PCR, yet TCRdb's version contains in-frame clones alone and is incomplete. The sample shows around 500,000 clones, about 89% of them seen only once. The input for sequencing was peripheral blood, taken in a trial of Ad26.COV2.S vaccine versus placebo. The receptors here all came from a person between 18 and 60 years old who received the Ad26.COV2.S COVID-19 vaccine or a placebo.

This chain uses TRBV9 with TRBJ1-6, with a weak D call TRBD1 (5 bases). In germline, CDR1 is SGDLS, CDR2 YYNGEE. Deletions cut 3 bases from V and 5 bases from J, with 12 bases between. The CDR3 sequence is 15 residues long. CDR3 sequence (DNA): TGTGCCAGCAGCGCCACCGGGACGGATAATTCACCCCTCCACTTT. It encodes CASSATGTDNSPLHF.

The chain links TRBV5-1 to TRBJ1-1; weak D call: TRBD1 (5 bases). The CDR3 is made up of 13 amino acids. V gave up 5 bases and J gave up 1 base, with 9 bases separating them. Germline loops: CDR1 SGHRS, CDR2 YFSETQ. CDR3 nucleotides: TGCGCCAGCAGTGGAGGGGCGAACACTGAAGCTTTCTTT. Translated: CASSGGANTEAFF.

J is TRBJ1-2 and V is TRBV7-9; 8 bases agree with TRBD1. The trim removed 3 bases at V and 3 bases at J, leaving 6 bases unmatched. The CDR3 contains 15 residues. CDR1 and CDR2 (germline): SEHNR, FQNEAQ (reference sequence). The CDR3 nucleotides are TGTGCCAGCAGCTTGGCTCAACAGGGGGACTATGGCTACACCTTC. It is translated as CASSLAQQGDYGYTF.

CDR3 bases: TGTGCCAGCAGTTTTACTCCTAGCGGGAGGGGCGAGCAGTACTTC. This gives the protein CASSFTPSGRGEQYF. V usage is TRBV28 and J usage is TRBJ2-7; TRBD2 aligns across 12 bases. CDR1 is MDHEN and CDR2 is SYDVKM in the germline V gene. The CDR3 runs to 15 residues. J lost 6 bases, V lost 3 bases, and 6 bases had no gene match.

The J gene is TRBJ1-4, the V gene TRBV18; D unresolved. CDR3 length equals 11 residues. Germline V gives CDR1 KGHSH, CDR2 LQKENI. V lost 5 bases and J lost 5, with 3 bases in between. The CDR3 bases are TGTGCCAGCTCATCCAATGAAAAACTGTTTTTT. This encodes CASSSNEKLFF.

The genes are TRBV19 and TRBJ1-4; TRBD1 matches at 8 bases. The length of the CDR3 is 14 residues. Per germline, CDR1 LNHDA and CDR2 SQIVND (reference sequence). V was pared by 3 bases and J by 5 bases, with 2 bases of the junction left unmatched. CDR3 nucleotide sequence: TGTGCCAGTAGTATTTGGACAGGGAATGAAAAACTGTTTTTT. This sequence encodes CASSIWTGNEKLFF. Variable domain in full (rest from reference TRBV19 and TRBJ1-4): DGGITQSPKYLFRKEGQNVTLSCEQNLNHDAMYWYRQDPGQGLRLIYYSQIVNDFQKGDIAEGYSVSREKKESFPLTVTSAQKNPTAFYLCASSIWTGNEKLFFGSGTQLSVL.

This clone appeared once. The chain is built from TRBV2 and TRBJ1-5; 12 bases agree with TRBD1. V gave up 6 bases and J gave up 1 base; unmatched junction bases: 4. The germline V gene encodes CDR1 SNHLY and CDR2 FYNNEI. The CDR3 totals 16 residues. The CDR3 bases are TGTGCCAGCAGAGGGACAGGGGGCTCGAGCAATCAGCCCCAGCATTTT. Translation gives CASRGTGGSSNQPQHF.

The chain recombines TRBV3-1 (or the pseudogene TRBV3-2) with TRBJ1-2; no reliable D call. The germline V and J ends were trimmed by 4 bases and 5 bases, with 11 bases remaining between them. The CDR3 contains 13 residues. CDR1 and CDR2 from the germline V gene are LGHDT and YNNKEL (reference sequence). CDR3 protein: CASSRARGYGYTF. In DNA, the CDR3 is TGTGCCAGCAGCCGGGCGAGAGGTTATGGCTACACCTTC.

CDR3 residues: CASSQGQGSTDTQYF. Written as DNA, the CDR3 is TGTGCCAGCAGCCAAGGACAGGGGTCCACAGATACGCAGTATTTT. The rearrangement uses TRBV14 and TRBJ2-3, with 8 bases that match TRBD1. The trim removed 1 base at V and 2 bases at J, leaving 2 bases unmatched. CDR3 length: 15 amino acids. Germline loops: CDR1 SGHDN, CDR2 FVKESK.

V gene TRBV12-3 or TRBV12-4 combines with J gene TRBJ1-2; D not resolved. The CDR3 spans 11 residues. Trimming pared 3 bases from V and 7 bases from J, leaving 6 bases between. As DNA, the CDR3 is TGTGCCAGCAGTTTCAAGGGTGGCTACACCTTC. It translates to CASSFKGGYTF.

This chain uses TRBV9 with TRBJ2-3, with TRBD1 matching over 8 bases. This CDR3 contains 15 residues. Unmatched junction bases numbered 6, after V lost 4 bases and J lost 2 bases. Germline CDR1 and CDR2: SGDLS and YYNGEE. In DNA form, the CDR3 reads TGTGCCAGCAGCTCTCAGGGGGCCTCCACAGATACGCAGTATTTT. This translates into CASSSQGASTDTQYF.

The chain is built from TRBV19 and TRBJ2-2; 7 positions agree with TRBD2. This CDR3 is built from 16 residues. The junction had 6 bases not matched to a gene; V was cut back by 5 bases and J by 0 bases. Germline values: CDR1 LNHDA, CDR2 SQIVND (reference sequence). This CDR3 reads CASSPRLAANTGELFF. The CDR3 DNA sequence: TGTGCCAGTAGTCCTCGACTAGCAGCGAACACCGGGGAGCTGTTTTTT.

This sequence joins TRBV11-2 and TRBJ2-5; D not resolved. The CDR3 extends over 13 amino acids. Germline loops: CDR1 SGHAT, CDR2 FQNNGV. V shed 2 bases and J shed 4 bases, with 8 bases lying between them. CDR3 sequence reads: CASSLSLGETQYF. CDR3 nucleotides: TGTGCCAGCAGCTTAAGCCTCGGAGAGACCCAGTACTTC.

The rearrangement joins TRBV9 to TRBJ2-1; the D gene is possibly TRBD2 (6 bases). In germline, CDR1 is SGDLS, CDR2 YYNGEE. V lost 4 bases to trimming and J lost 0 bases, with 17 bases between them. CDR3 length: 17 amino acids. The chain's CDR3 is CASSPGGAQSSYNEQFF. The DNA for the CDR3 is TGTGCCAGCAGCCCCGGGGGAGCACAGAGCTCCTACAATGAGCAGTTCTTC.

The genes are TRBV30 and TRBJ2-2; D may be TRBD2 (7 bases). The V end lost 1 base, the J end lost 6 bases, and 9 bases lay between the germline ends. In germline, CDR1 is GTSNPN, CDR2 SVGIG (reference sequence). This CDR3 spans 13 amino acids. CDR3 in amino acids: CAWSEGGAGELFF. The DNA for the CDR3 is TGTGCCTGGAGTGAGGGGGGGGCCGGGGAGCTGTTTTTT.

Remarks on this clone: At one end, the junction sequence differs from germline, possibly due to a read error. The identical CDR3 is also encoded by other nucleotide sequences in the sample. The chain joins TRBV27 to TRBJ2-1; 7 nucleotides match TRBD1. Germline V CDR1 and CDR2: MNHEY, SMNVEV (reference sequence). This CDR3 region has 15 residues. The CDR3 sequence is CASSLSGGSYNEQFF. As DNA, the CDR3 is TGTGCCAGCAGTCTATCAGGGGGCTCCTACAATGAGCAGTTCTTC.

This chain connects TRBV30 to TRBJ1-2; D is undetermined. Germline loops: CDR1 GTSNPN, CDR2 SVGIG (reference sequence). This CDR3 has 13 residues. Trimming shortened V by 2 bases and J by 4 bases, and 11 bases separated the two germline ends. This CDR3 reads CAWSIPAGYGYTF. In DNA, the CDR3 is TGTGCCTGGAGTATCCCGGCCGGCTATGGCTACACCTTC.